One sample yielded the 30 T cell receptor beta chains listed below, sequenced in a study of graft-versus-host responses after intestinal transplantation. These receptors lack a known antigen. This table comes from immunoSEQ multiplex PCR, and its TCRdb copy is limited to in-frame clones, with some not included. The sample has over 120,000 clones; roughly 91% are singletons. The sample in question was unstimulated CD4+ T cells sorted from spleen or lymph node cells, obtained before intestinal transplant. The receptors here all came from a human donor who received an intestinal transplant.

A word on this clone: At one end, the junction sequence differs from germline, possibly due to a read error. The chain recombines TRBV30 with TRBJ2-3, with D unclear. CDR1 is GTSNPN, CDR2 SVGIG, per germline (reference sequence). The CDR3 totals 10 residues. For the CDR3, the DNA is TGTGCCTGGATTTCCGGCGGCCCACTTTTT. It translates to CAWISGGPLF.

The chain carries TRBV5-1 and TRBJ1-1, with 10 bases fitting TRBD1. The germline CDR1 and CDR2 sequences are SGHRS and YFSETQ. V lost 5 bases, J lost 3 bases, and 7 bases stayed unmatched. The CDR3 loop spans 15 amino acids. The CDR3 region is CASSSSGTGDTEAFF. CDR3 bases: TGCGCCAGCAGTTCTTCCGGGACAGGGGACACTGAAGCTTTCTTT.

This sequence joins TRBV19 and TRBJ1-1; the D is unclear. Between the trimmed V and J ends, which lost 2 bases and 1 base, there was a span of 17 bases. CDR3 length: 17 amino acids. Germline values: CDR1 LNHDA, CDR2 SQIVND (reference sequence). In nucleotides, the CDR3 is TGTGCCAGTAGTATAACCCCAGGAGGCGCCCCGAACACTGAAGCTTTCTTT. It specifies CASSITPGGAPNTEAFF.

This rearrangement joins TRBV19 to TRBJ2-2, with D unresolved. The V gene lost 10 bases and the J gene lost 0 bases, with 12 bases spanning the gap. CDR1 is LNHDA and CDR2 is SQIVND in the germline V gene (reference sequence). This CDR3 is built from 14 residues. CDR3 in amino acids: CATRRSANTGELFF. As DNA, the CDR3 is TGTGCCACCCGAAGAAGCGCGAACACCGGGGAGCTGTTTTTT.

The chain joins TRBV19 to TRBJ2-5; no firm D call. This CDR3 has 15 residues. CDR1 is LNHDA, CDR2 SQIVND, per germline (reference sequence). Trimming cost V 4 bases and J 2 bases, with 14 bases left between them. The CDR3 sequence: CASSTAVSGQETQYF. CDR3 DNA: TGTGCCAGTAGTACCGCCGTTTCAGGTCAAGAGACCCAGTACTTC.

The CDR3 bases are TGCGCCAGCAGCCGGGACAGGAGTCAACTGCGTGCTTTCTTT. Its translation is CASSRDRSQLRAFF. The rearrangement links TRBV4-3 to TRBJ1-1; 8 bases align to TRBD1. Germline CDR1 reads LGHNA; CDR2 reads YSLEER. This CDR3 has 14 residues. The ends lost 4 bases at V and 11 bases at J; junction bases unmatched: 12.

The count of this clone is one. This chain links TRBV6-5 with TRBJ1-4; 7 bases match TRBD1. The J segment lost 0 bases and the V segment lost 6 bases, leaving 4 bases of the junction unmatched. Germline assignment: CDR1 MNHEY and CDR2 SVGAGI. The CDR3 is 15 amino acids. For the CDR3, the DNA is TGTGCCAGCAGACGGGACAGAACAACTAATGAAAAACTGTTTTTT. The encoded protein is CASRRDRTTNEKLFF.

The CDR3 here is CASSFTLGELFF. CDR3 nucleotides: TGTGCCAGTAGTTTTACACTCGGGGAGCTGTTTTTT. The rearrangement links TRBV19 to TRBJ2-2; D not resolved. The CDR3 runs 12 residues. Trimming shortened V by 5 bases and J by 7 bases, and 8 bases separated the two germline ends. Germline V gene data show CDR1 as LNHDA and CDR2 as SQIVND (reference sequence).

In its sample, this clone was seen once. The chain uses TRBV19 and TRBJ1-4; maybe TRBD1 (5 bases). The CDR3 contains 16 residues. Per the germline V gene, CDR1 is LNHDA and CDR2 is SQIVND (reference sequence). V was cut by 4 bases and J by 4 bases, with 16 bases left in between. CDR3 bases: TGTGCCAGTAGTACTCACATAGGGGCGAATAATGAAAAACTGTTTTTT. It is translated as CASSTHIGANNEKLFF.

Only a few counts were recorded for this clone. This chain connects TRBV19 to TRBJ1-1; D gene unclear. V was shortened by 2 bases and J by 7 bases, with 11 bases between the two germline ends. The CDR3 sequence is 13 residues long. Germline CDR1 reads LNHDA; CDR2 reads SQIVND (reference sequence). CDR3 loop: CASSILVGGEAFF. CDR3 bases: TGTGCCAGTAGTATATTGGTGGGAGGTGAAGCTTTCTTT.

The V call is TRBV11-2, the J call TRBJ2-4; either TRBD1 or TRBD2 may fit D (5 bases each). V dropped 0 bases and J dropped 9 bases, with 24 bases sitting between them. In germline, CDR1 is SGHAT, CDR2 FQNNGV. CDR3 length: 18 residues. The CDR3 region is CASSLDPTTGTPRGIQYF. Here the CDR3 DNA reads TGTGCCAGCAGCTTAGACCCGACTACCGGGACCCCTCGGGGCATTCAGTACTTC.

The chain has TRBV18 and TRBJ2-5; possibly TRBD2 for D (7 bases). V dropped 3 bases and J dropped 2 bases, with 13 bases sitting between them. This CDR3 spans 15 amino acids. Germline loops: CDR1 KGHSH, CDR2 LQKENI. As DNA, the CDR3 is TGTGCCAGCTCACCGGTCCGGGGGGCACAAGAGACCCAGTACTTC. It translates to CASSPVRGAQETQYF.

The J gene is TRBJ2-3, the V gene TRBV2, with a possible D match to TRBD1 (5 bases). CDR1 and CDR2 from the germline V gene are SNHLY and FYNNEI. The CDR3 extends over 13 amino acids. V was shortened by 6 bases and J by 3 bases, with 10 bases between the two germline ends. The CDR3 DNA reads as TGTGCCAGCAGAGGGGCGGCTACAGATACGCAGTATTTT. Residues: CASRGAATDTQYF.

The chain couples TRBV11-2 to TRBJ1-5; D unresolved. The CDR3 runs 15 residues. CDR1 and CDR2 (germline): SGHAT, FQNNGV. V lost 5 bases and J 1 base, leaving 12 bases between the germline ends. Here the CDR3 reads CASSPAMSSNQPQHF. As DNA, the CDR3 is TGTGCCAGCAGCCCTGCTATGTCAAGCAATCAGCCCCAGCATTTT.

V gene TRBV14 combines with J gene TRBJ2-5; maybe TRBD1 (6 bases). The CDR3 totals 13 residues. The ends were cut back, 3 bases at V and 1 base at J, with 6 bases in the middle. Germline values: CDR1 SGHDN, CDR2 FVKESK. The CDR3 spells CASSHRGQETQYF. The CDR3 DNA is TGTGCCAGCAGCCACAGGGGCCAAGAGACCCAGTACTTC.

This clone was picked up a small number of times. For the CDR3, the DNA is TGTGCCAGCAAAACCGGGACAGGATTCTACGAGCAGTACTTC. Protein product: CASKTGTGFYEQYF. The chain combines TRBV28 with TRBJ2-7, with TRBD1 matching 8 bases. V shed 7 bases and J 3 bases; nucleotides not matched to a gene: 8. The CDR3 consists of 14 residues. Germline CDR1 reads MDHEN; CDR2 reads SYDVKM.

V is TRBV6-1 and J is TRBJ2-7; D is tentatively TRBD1 or TRBD2 (7 bases each). Trimming stripped 4 bases from V and 0 bases from J, with 13 bases between. The CDR3 contains 15 residues. Germline CDR1 and CDR2: MNHNS and SASEGT. The CDR3 sequence is CASSVRGGDSYEQYF. As DNA, the CDR3 is TGTGCCAGCAGTGTCAGGGGGGGAGACTCCTACGAGCAGTACTTC.

The chain is built from TRBV9 and TRBJ2-1, with a tentative D call TRBD2 (5 bases). The CDR3 contains 21 residues. In germline, CDR1 is SGDLS, CDR2 YYNGEE. With 2 bases removed from V and 8 bases from J, the gap between germline ends came to 35 bases. The CDR3 reads CASSVPKNRRDKLDRLDEQFF. The CDR3 bases are TGTGCCAGCAGCGTGCCCAAAAACCGACGCGACAAACTAGACCGCTTGGATGAGCAGTTCTTC.

V gene TRBV19 combines with J gene TRBJ1-5, with D tentatively TRBD1 (6 bases). The CDR3 has 15 residues. Per germline, CDR1 LNHDA and CDR2 SQIVND (reference sequence). The V end was cut by 8 bases, the J end by 3 bases, with 17 bases between. DNA for the CDR3: TGTGCCAGTGGAGTATACGGGACACACAATCAGCCCCAGCATTTT. Translating it yields CASGVYGTHNQPQHF.

The rearrangement uses TRBV4-2 and TRBJ1-3; TRBD1 agrees at 9 bases. The CDR3 length is 15 residues. The trim removed 4 bases at V and 3 bases at J, leaving 4 bases unmatched. In germline, CDR1 is LGHNA, CDR2 YNFKEQ. This CDR3 is CASSRDRVVGNTIYF. Written as DNA, the CDR3 is TGTGCCAGCAGCCGGGACAGGGTGGTTGGAAACACCATATATTTT.

The chain has TRBV30 and TRBJ1-3; no firm D call. V was trimmed by 4 bases and J by 6 bases, leaving 10 bases between them. The CDR3 totals 12 residues. The germline gives CDR1 GTSNPN, CDR2 SVGIG (reference sequence). The CDR3 here is CAWISLVNTIYF. The CDR3 DNA reads as TGTGCCTGGATAAGTTTAGTAAACACCATATATTTT. The variable domain in full, with the rest retrieved from reference TRBV30 and TRBJ1-3, is SQTIHQWPATLVQPVGSPLSLECTVEGTSNPNLYWYRQAAGRGLQLLFYSVGIGQISSEVPQNLSASRPQDRQFILSSKKLLLSDSGFYLCAWISLVNTIYFGEGSWLTVV.

The chain couples TRBV5-6 to TRBJ2-7; D may correspond to TRBD1 or TRBD2 (5 bases each). CDR3 size: 16 residues. Trimming took off 3 bases at V and 0 bases at J, with 16 bases between the two ends. Germline loops: CDR1 SGHDT, CDR2 YYEEEE. As DNA, the CDR3 is TGTGCCAGCAGCTGGGGCCCGGTGGGGAGCTCCTACGAGCAGTACTTC. It codes for CASSWGPVGSSYEQYF. Looking up the rest from reference TRBV5-6 and TRBJ2-7 gives the full variable domain: DAGVTQSPTHLIKTRGQQVTLRCSPKSGHDTVSWYQQALGQGPQFIFQYYEEEERQRGNFPDRFSGHQFPNYSSELNVNALLLGDSALYLCASSWGPVGSSYEQYFGPGTRLTVT.

The V call is TRBV19, the J call TRBJ1-1; unclear D gene. V gave up 6 bases and J gave up 0 bases, with 14 bases separating them. Germline lookup yields CDR1 LNHDA and CDR2 SQIVND (reference sequence). The CDR3 spans 15 residues. CDR3 amino acids: CASRTTTGLNTEAFF. CDR3 coding DNA: TGTGCCAGTAGAACGACAACGGGGTTGAACACTGAAGCTTTCTTT. The full variable domain, with the rest looked up from reference TRBV19 and TRBJ1-1, is DGGITQSPKYLFRKEGQNVTLSCEQNLNHDAMYWYRQDPGQGLRLIYYSQIVNDFQKGDIAEGYSVSREKKESFPLTVTSAQKNPTAFYLCASRTTTGLNTEAFFGQGTRLTVV.

The rearrangement uses TRBV6-6 and TRBJ1-1; the D gene is possibly TRBD1 (5 bases). From germline, CDR1 is MNHNY and CDR2 SVGAGI (reference sequence). The V and J ends lost 6 bases and 10 bases respectively, with 12 bases between them. This CDR3 is 11 amino acids long. This CDR3 is CASSYRDLAFF. CDR3 bases: TGTGCCAGCAGCTATCGGGACTTAGCTTTCTTT.

The chain links TRBV7-3 to TRBJ2-3; 7 positions match TRBD2. This CDR3 region has 14 residues. Per the germline V gene, CDR1 is SGHTA and CDR2 is FQGTGA. The V and J ends lost 3 bases and 3 bases, in that order; junction bases with no gene match: 3. CDR3 loop: CASSFVGGTDTQYF. The DNA for the CDR3 is TGTGCCAGCAGCTTCGTGGGAGGGACAGATACGCAGTATTTT.

The chain couples TRBV7-9 to TRBJ1-1; D gene unclear. Deletions cut 3 bases from V and 7 bases from J, with 12 bases between. In germline, CDR1 is SEHNR, CDR2 FQNEAQ (reference sequence). CDR3 length: 13 residues. This CDR3 is CASSFGRSYEAFF. CDR3 nucleotides: TGTGCCAGCAGCTTCGGCAGATCATATGAAGCTTTCTTT.

The V call is TRBV28, the J call TRBJ1-6; D is uncertain. Per germline, CDR1 MDHEN and CDR2 SYDVKM. The CDR3 totals 12 residues. Trimming removed 5 bases from V and 10 bases from J, with 9 bases in between. As DNA, the CDR3 is TGTGCCAGCAGTCCACTGTCCTCACCCCTCCACTTT. Protein product: CASSPLSSPLHF.

The chain's CDR3 is CARRGESGYEKLFF. The CDR3 DNA reads as TGTGCCAGGAGGGGGGAGAGCGGATACGAAAAACTGTTTTTT. The chain links TRBV2 to TRBJ1-4; maybe TRBD1 (6 bases). In germline, CDR1 is SNHLY, CDR2 FYNNEI. The V gene lost 9 bases and the J gene lost 8 bases, with 19 bases spanning the gap. The CDR3 has 14 amino acids.

The chain combines TRBV11-1 with TRBJ1-2; tentative D call: TRBD1 (5 bases). Germline-derived CDR1 and CDR2 are SGHAT and FQDESV (reference sequence). Trimming cost V 2 bases and J 8 bases, with 12 bases left between them. This CDR3 has 13 amino acids. The CDR3: CASSLYQGSGYTF. The CDR3 region has the DNA TGTGCCAGCAGCTTATACCAGGGAAGCGGCTACACCTTC.

This clone was recorded only once. This chain uses TRBV2 with TRBJ2-5; D possibly matches TRBD1 or TRBD2 (5 bases each). This CDR3 has 14 residues. V lost 6 bases to trimming and J lost 2 bases, with 13 bases between them. CDR1 and CDR2 from the germline V gene are SNHLY and FYNNEI. The CDR3 is CASRPGRTQETQYF. The CDR3 DNA follows: TGTGCCAGCAGACCGGGACGGACGCAAGAGACCCAGTACTTC.